These T cell receptor beta chains were read from a single sample in a study of blood T cell repertoires in COVID-19. Only in-frame clones appear in the TCRdb table, and some are missing; sequencing was by immunoSEQ multiplex PCR. The table lists some 150,000 clones, around 89% of them singletons. The sequenced sample was PBMCs or T cells enriched from blood (not recorded which). The receptors shown here come from a young woman with acute COVID-19. CDR3s include the opening cysteine and the closing phenylalanine or tryptophan. The D gene is left open where the match is weak. The size of a clone is reported for some rows only, either as once, few or many, or as a class for expanded clones.

abundance	v_gene	d_gene	len	j_gene	CDR3aa	CDR3nt
-	TRBV2	TRBD1	14	TRBJ1-5	CASSATGGNQPQHF	TGTGCCAGCAGTGCGACAGGGGGCAATCAGCCCCAGCATTTT
-	TRBV11-1	-	15	TRBJ1-1	CASSLGGAMGTEAFF	TGTGCCAGCAGCTTAGGGGGAGCCATGGGCACTGAAGCTTTCTTT
few	TRBV30	TRBD1	13	TRBJ2-7	CAWRRDSPYEQYF	TGTGCCTGGAGGAGGGACAGCCCCTACGAGCAGTACTTC
-	TRBV28	-	15	TRBJ1-5	CAGTLGRGRNQPQHF	TGTGCCGGCACCTTAGGGCGGGGCCGCAATCAGCCCCAGCATTTT
-	TRBV5-1	-	13	TRBJ2-2	CASSSGEDGELFF	TGCGCCAGCAGTTCGGGGGAGGATGGGGAGCTGTTTTTT
-	TRBV7-8	-	14	TRBJ1-2	CASSRKDIVNGYTF	TGTGCCAGCAGCCGAAAGGACATCGTTAATGGCTACACCTTC
-	TRBV19	TRBD2	16	TRBJ2-1	CASSTTGTSVYNEQFF	TGTGCCAGTAGCACGACCGGGACTAGCGTCTACAATGAGCAGTTCTTC
-	TRBV10-1	-	15	TRBJ2-7	CASSEVEVFFYEQYF	TGCGCCAGCAGTGAGGTGGAGGTTTTTTTCTACGAGCAGTACTTC
-	TRBV12-3/TRBV12-4	-	12	TRBJ1-6	CASSSFGNALHF	TGTGCCAGCAGTTCATTCGGGAATGCCCTCCACTTT
-	TRBV28	-	18	TRBJ2-7	CASSKRTALGVRSYEQYF	TGTGCCAGCAGTAAGAGGACAGCCTTGGGGGTCAGATCCTACGAGCAGTACTTC
-	TRBV7-2	-	15	TRBJ1-5	CASSPRAGGGQPQHF	TGTGCCAGCAGCCCGAGGGCCGGTGGAGGGCAGCCCCAGCATTTT
once	TRBV19	TRBD1	15	TRBJ1-5	CATRDRGRSNQPQHF	TGTGCCACCAGGGACAGGGGAAGGAGCAATCAGCCCCAGCATTTT
-	TRBV3-1/TRBV3-2	-	11	TRBJ2-1	CASSQGGEQFF	TGTGCCAGCAGCCAAGGAGGTGAGCAGTTCTTC
-	TRBV15	-	14	TRBJ2-3	CATSIIASTDTQYF	TGTGCCACCAGCATAATAGCGTCCACAGATACGCAGTATTTT
-	TRBV9	TRBD1	14	TRBJ1-1	CASSVTGANTEAFF	TGTGCCAGCAGCGTCACAGGGGCGAACACTGAAGCTTTCTTT
-	TRBV29-1	TRBD2	11	TRBJ2-7	CSVPWGGQQYF	TGCAGCGTCCCATGGGGGGGACAGCAGTACTTC